This T cell receptor (beta chain) was sequenced in a study of OX40 agonist ivuxolimab in advanced cancers. Background for the entire study: Ivuxolimab, which targeted the costimulatory receptor OX40 (CD134), was an agonistic, fully human IgG2 monoclonal antibody. The monotherapy dose-escalation portion (N = 52 patients) of the phase I ivuxolimab trial is reported in the paper. Intravenous ivuxolimab was administered to patients every 2 weeks at six dose levels: 0.01, 0.1, 0.3, 1.5, 3 and 10 mg/kg. The point of sequencing TCRbeta in the periphery was to test whether ivuxolimab changed TCR sequence diversity and drove clonal T-cell expansion. Partial responses were achieved by three dose-escalation patients, of whom one had hepatocellular carcinoma and two had cutaneous melanoma. In the dose-escalation cohort, roughly 80% of patients were male, and the mean age was approximately 60 years, with a range of about 20 to 79. Prior anti-PD-1, anti-PD-L1 or anti-CTLA-4 therapy was permitted, and about 40% of dose-escalation patients had received checkpoint inhibitors. Among the approximately 50 dose-escalation patients, about 20 had hepatocellular carcinoma, roughly 15 melanoma, 9 renal cell carcinoma and 9 head and neck cancer.

In the germline V gene, CDR1 corresponds to SGHVS and CDR2 to FNYEAQ. From the cysteine through the phenylalanine, the CDR3 covers 14 amino acids. Only the CDR3 DNA is retained, 42 bases long and in frame from the first base. Of note for this clone: Its recognized antigen is unknown. The junction departs from the called germline gene at one end, perhaps through a read error.

Genomic DNA was extracted from sorted cells for sequencing of the TCRbeta CDR3 region. The immunoSEQ Assay was used for sequencing of TCRbeta CDR3 regions. In its TCRdb copy, this immuneACCESS table keeps in-frame sequences only and misses some clones. Where compared with another copy, unresolved V genes explain less than half of these, and the others have no known cause. In all, the sample holds more than 75,000 clones, and approximately 79% of those were seen once. 6.5% to 8% of the sample goes to the ten largest clones. Points the paper makes about the study in general: On average, CD8+ T cells showed more expanded clones than CD4+ T cells after ivuxolimab. At doses of 0.1 to 3.0 mg/kg, clonal expansion of both CD4+ and CD8+ T cells in blood was seen between baseline and week 6. In partial responders in the 0.1-3.0 mg/kg groups, normalized peripheral clonal expansion was found to be among the lowest, especially among CD8+ T cells. Which antigens the clonally expanded peripheral T cells were specific for was not determined. Low levels of normalized T-cell clonal expansion were also seen in some nonresponding patients.

The trial excluded patients who had a history of autoimmune disease or were on systemic immunosuppression. Peripheral blood for TCR sequencing was collected from all dose cohorts at baseline, on cycle 4 day 1, and on cycle 7 day 1. The samples were taken from a phase I, first-in-human, multicenter, open-label dose-escalation trial of ivuxolimab. The trial enrolled adults with locally advanced or metastatic head and neck squamous cell, hepatocellular, melanoma or renal cell carcinoma. Before TCR sequencing, CD4+ and CD8+ T cells were separately sorted from peripheral blood. The starting material was CD4+ or CD8+ T cells sorted from blood, obtained in a trial of the OX40 agonist ivuxolimab. The rearrangement joined TRBV7-6 to TRBJ2-1, and 9 junction bases match TRBD1. The source of this sequence is an adult with an advanced solid tumor such as melanoma, head and neck, liver or kidney cancer. The CDR3 protein sequence reads: CASTLGQGPHEQFF. Read as DNA, the sequence is TGTGCCAGCACCTTAGGACAGGGGCCCCATGAGCAGTTCTTC.